This section outlines one T cell receptor beta chain sequence together with its context. Antigen unknown. The CDR3 sequence is 12 residues long. CDR1 and CDR2 (germline): SQVTM, ANQGSEA. V lost 6 bases to trimming and J lost 6 bases, with 11 bases between them. Average productive template count per sample was about 44,000. Libraries were prepared by immunoSEQ multiplex PCR; TCRdb keeps only in-frame clonotypes and omits some of them. The sample yields approximately 31,000 clones, 86% seen once. The data were obtained in a study of STAT3 mutations in large granular lymphocyte leukemia. Background on the study: Roughly half of the longitudinally sequenced T-LGLL patients carried detectable canonical activating STAT3 mutations. Study results and limitations: No sample exists from the first appearance of each clone. Persisting codominant clonotypes may have hidden a small pathogenic clone. At least one immunodominant TCR beta clonotype appeared in every T-cell large granular lymphocyte leukemia patient.

The specimen was peripheral blood mononuclear cells. The chain uses TRBV29-1 and TRBJ1-4, with a weak D call TRBD1 (5 bases). This TCR derives from a man aged 55 to 69 with T-cell large granular lymphocyte leukemia. Some clones in this sample may be carry-over from other donors' samples. As DNA, the CDR3 is TGCAGCGTAACACGGGGCGATGAAAAACTGTTTTTT. Its translation is CSVTRGDEKLFF.